This TCR beta chain was profiled in a study of cytomegalovirus exposure and HLA in healthy donors. J lost 5 bases, V lost 3 bases, and 10 bases had no gene match. CDR3 length: 16 amino acids. Germline V lookup: CDR1 LNHDA, CDR2 SQIVND (reference sequence). Findings of the study overall: With later analysis, a missense DCLRE1C variant became linked to TCR beta V- and J-gene trimming. Immune exposure was documented only through CMV serostatus. A few chains linked to CMV were shown in vitro to be specific for CMV antigens.

The PCR ran on 60 Vbeta and 13 Jbeta primers. Source study methods: The authors later counted around 80 million unique TCR beta chains, approximately 10 million of them shared. The protocol was immunoSEQ multiplex PCR, while the TCRdb copy is restricted to in-frame clones and leaves out a portion. The V and J calls and the clone size are those of that table, but D and trimming were determined from the DNA. The sample consists of 83,000 or so clones, about 79% of them appearing once. A note on this clone: Its antigen is still unknown.

This sequence was found in a female donor in good health and CMV-seronegative. The chain is built from TRBV19 and TRBJ1-1; 9 bases line up with TRBD1. Sequencing was carried out using PBMCs. The CDR3: CASSIPGTGRGTEAFF. CDR3 DNA: TGTGCCAGTAGTATTCCCGGGACAGGGAGGGGTACTGAAGCTTTCTTT.